This T cell receptor (beta chain) was observed in a study of CD8 T cells in Susac syndrome (dated by TCRdb to between 2017 and 2020). Regarding the study in general: Of the Susac syndrome patients who were sequenced, 8 or 9 were in clinical remission while about six had clinically active disease. At the time of blood withdrawal, Susac syndrome patients were either therapy-naive, taking corticosteroids (with some also receiving IVIg), or on IVIg alone. Repertoire sequencing was used to test whether CD8+ T cell activation and differentiation in Susac syndrome was antigen driven. The full study reports these points: The number of individuals in the TCR sequencing and HLA analysis was recognized as being relatively small. No clonal expansion was detected in the CD4+ T cell repertoire of Susac syndrome patients.

Peripheral blood CD8+ and CD4+ T cells from healthy donors, Susac syndrome patients and multiple sclerosis patients were profiled by high-throughput TCR beta sequencing. Susac syndrome patients met recently defined diagnostic criteria for definite or probable disease. Bulk CD8+ and CD4+ T cells were purified by magnetic negative isolation, whereas CD8+ TEMRA cells were enriched by FACS. Blood was drawn into EDTA tubes, processed within 24 hours, and PBMCs were isolated by density gradient centrifugation. PBMCs intended for TCR sequencing were frozen in liquid nitrogen and were later thawed in a 37 degrees C water bath. Purity of sorted or isolated CD4+, CD8+ and CD8+ TEMRA cells was at least 90%. RNA was extracted with the RNeasy kit and roughly 0.45 to 1 ug was reverse transcribed using random hexamers. The immunoSEQ multiplex PCR assay, which covers 54 Vbeta and 13 Jbeta segments, was used to amplify TCR beta CDR3 regions. PCR amplification bias was corrected by using a synthetic template baseline for primer optimization and computational correction. As for the original processing: Reads were annotated to V, D and J genes according to IMGT and were analyzed with immunoSEQ Analyzer, with only productive sequences retained. To calculate clonality, Shannon entropy was normalized by log2 of the number of productive unique sequences and then subtracted from one. For each patient and control, public and private clones were evaluated within the 100 most prevalent clones. Susac-specific clones were defined as absent from healthy and MS cohorts, around 980 published viral clones and other ImmuneACCESS disease sequences. TCRdb cleaned the public reads at Q25 with fastp, built clones with MiXCR and kept in-frame beta chains. When rows share a CDR3 protein, they turn into one entry using the most common DNA and genes. The V and J calls come from TCRdb's annotation, not from the publication. The sample data list 160,000 or so distinct CDR3 sequences, and 85% to 95% of these were observed just once. About 0.16% of the sample comes from the top ten.

Of note for this clonotype: Its antigen has not been determined. No base-level quality is on record; no much larger clone is a single base apart.

The sample consisted of CD4+ T cells from PBMCs. The clonotype originates from a human donor with Susac syndrome.

In nucleotide form, the sequence is TGTGCCAGCTCTAGGGGGGCAGGCTATGGCTACACCTTC. This encodes CASSRGAGYGYTF. This receptor chain uses TRBV13 and TRBJ1-2; 6 matching bases give a weak D call of TRBD1. Via the germline V gene (reference sequence), CDR1 is PRHDT and CDR2 FYEKMQ. Taken from cysteine to phenylalanine, the CDR3 has 13 residues. Only CDR3 DNA is held: 39 bases, read in frame from base 1. A distance of 14 bases separates the germline ends of V and J, which lose 8 bases and 4 bases respectively.